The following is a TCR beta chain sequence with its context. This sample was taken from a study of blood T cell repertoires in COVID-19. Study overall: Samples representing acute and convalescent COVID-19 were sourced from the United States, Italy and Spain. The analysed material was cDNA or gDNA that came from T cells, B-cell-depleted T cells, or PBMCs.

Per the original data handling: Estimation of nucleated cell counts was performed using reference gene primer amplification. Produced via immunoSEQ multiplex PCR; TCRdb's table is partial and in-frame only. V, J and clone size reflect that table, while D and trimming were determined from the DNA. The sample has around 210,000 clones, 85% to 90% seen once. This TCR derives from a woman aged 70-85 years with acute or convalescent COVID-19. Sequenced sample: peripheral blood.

The CDR3 DNA reads as TGTGCCAGCTCACCTTTTGGGACAGGGGAGTTCAATGAGCAGTTCTTC. It is translated as CASSPFGTGEFNEQFF. The chain recombines TRBV18 with TRBJ2-1, with TRBD1 identical over 10 bases. Germline V lookup: CDR1 KGHSH, CDR2 LQKENI. The CDR3 is 16 residues long. V lost 3 bases, J lost 6 bases, and 8 bases stayed unmatched.